The 17 T cell receptor beta chains below come from one sample, sequenced in a study of blood T cells in healthy people across ages. A sample-barcoded 5' primer and a J-beta primer mix were used in a second PCR of roughly 7 to 12 cycles. TCRdb used MiXCR to reprocess the 5' RACE reads, holding one entry per CDR3 protein. Of approximately 960,000 distinct CDR3 sequences listed, almost 30% are singletons. A further study also used this sample, focusing on T cells of mothers and their children.

The sequenced sample consisted of blood. The receptors here all came from a middle-aged woman in good health.

The chain combines TRBV28 with TRBJ1-2; D may be TRBD1 (6 bases). The CDR3 spans 15 residues. CDR1 and CDR2 (germline): MDHEN, SYDVKM. Trimming took off 6 bases at V and 0 bases at J, with 14 bases between the two ends. CDR3 bases: TGTGCCAGCAGGGAGTTACAGGGAGCTAACTATGGCTACACCTTC. Amino acid sequence: CASRELQGANYGYTF.

This clonotype was detected a few times. The chain is built from TRBV13 and TRBJ2-3; a weak D match, TRBD2 (6 bases). V gave up 4 bases and J gave up 3 bases, with 11 bases separating them. Germline CDR1 reads PRHDT; CDR2 reads FYEKMQ (reference sequence). The CDR3 sequence is 14 residues long. This chain's CDR3 is CASSSRRETDTQYF. The DNA of the CDR3 is TGTGCCAGCAGCTCCCGGAGGGAAACAGATACGCAGTATTTT.

This sequence joins TRBV18 and TRBJ1-2; 7 bases are shared with TRBD1. The length of the CDR3 is 16 residues. From germline, CDR1 is KGHSH and CDR2 LQKENI. V was pared by 4 bases and J by 4 bases, with 12 bases of the junction left unmatched. As DNA, the CDR3 is TGTGCCAGCTCACGAACCGACAGGGTATTAGGCTATGGCTACACCTTC. It translates to CASSRTDRVLGYGYTF.

For this clonotype: A junction boundary mismatches the germline segment, possibly from a read error. The rearrangement links TRBV7-3 to TRBJ2-1, with TRBD1 matching over 9 bases. This CDR3 has 16 amino acids. Germline assignment: CDR1 SGHTA and CDR2 FQGTGA. DNA of the CDR3: TGTACCAGCAGCTTTACCGGGACAGGGAACTACAATGAGCAGTTCTTC. Protein: CTSSFTGTGNYNEQFF.

The V call is TRBV28, the J call TRBJ1-5; possible D gene TRBD1, 6 bases. The CDR3 extends over 15 amino acids. With 4 bases removed from V and 4 bases from J, the gap between germline ends came to 14 bases. Germline CDR1 MDHEN, CDR2 SYDVKM. CDR3 sequence (DNA): TGTGCCAGCAGTTCCCCGGGCAGGGGAAATCAGCCCCAGCATTTT. Protein: CASSSPGRGNQPQHF.

This chain links TRBV24-1 with TRBJ1-1; D uncertain. Germline CDR1 reads KGHDR; CDR2 reads SFDVKD. Trimming took off 5 bases at V and 1 base at J, with 7 bases between the two ends. This CDR3 is 13 amino acids long. Written as DNA, the CDR3 is TGTGCCACCAGTGTTGCCTCGAACACTGAAGCTTTCTTT. It codes for CATSVASNTEAFF.

Ten or more counts support this clonotype. This chain joins TRBV7-2 and TRBJ2-7, with 11 bases lining up with TRBD2. CDR1 and CDR2 (germline): SGHTA, FQGNSA. V lost 1 base to trimming and J lost 6 bases; unmatched junction nucleotides: 2. This CDR3 contains 14 residues. As DNA, the CDR3 is TGTGCCAGCAGCTTAGGTAGCGGGGGGGTCGAGCAGTACTTC. It encodes CASSLGSGGVEQYF.

This clonotype came up many times. J is TRBJ1-1 and V is TRBV7-9, with D uncertain. V lost 3 bases and J lost 5, with 10 bases in between. The germline V gene encodes CDR1 SEHNR and CDR2 FQNEAQ (reference sequence). The CDR3 has 13 residues. The CDR3 sequence: CASSLGKRTEAFF. The CDR3 nucleotides are TGTGCCAGCAGCTTGGGTAAGAGGACTGAAGCTTTCTTT.

This chain uses TRBV3-1 with TRBJ1-1; D is unresolved. Germline V gives CDR1 LGHDT, CDR2 YNNKEL (reference sequence). The CDR3 covers 14 residues. Trimming pared 4 bases from V and 0 bases from J, leaving 9 bases between. Here the CDR3 reads CASSPFGVNTEAFF. The CDR3 DNA is TGTGCCAGCAGCCCCTTCGGGGTGAACACTGAAGCTTTCTTT.

This clonotype was detected a few times. The V and J genes are TRBV14 and TRBJ1-1, with D possibly being TRBD1 (5 bases). The germline CDR1 and CDR2 sequences are SGHDN and FVKESK. The CDR3 consists of 14 residues. The ends were cut back, 3 bases at V and 10 bases at J, with 18 bases in the middle. The CDR3 DNA reads TGTGCCAGCAGCCACCGGGACCGCGGCCCAGGAGCTTTCTTT. Protein product: CASSHRDRGPGAFF. The full variable domain, with the rest looked up from reference TRBV14 and TRBJ1-1, is EAGVTQFPSHSVIEKGQTVTLRCDPISGHDNLYWYRRVMGKEIKFLLHFVKESKQDESGMPNNRFLAERTGGTYSTLKVQPAELEDSGVYFCASSHRDRGPGAFFGQGTRLTVV.

The genes are TRBV10-3 and TRBJ2-3; D unclear. Germline V lookup: CDR1 ENHRY, CDR2 SYGVKD. The CDR3 runs to 14 residues. Trimming left V 3 bases short and J 8 bases short, with 15 bases between. CDR3 residues: CAISDVDGRATQYF. CDR3 bases: TGTGCCATCAGTGACGTGGACGGACGGGCTACGCAGTATTTT.

The chain combines TRBV5-1 with TRBJ2-5, with D possibly TRBD1 on 6 matching bases. This CDR3 comprises 16 residues. V was cut by 3 bases and J by 2 bases, with 17 bases left in between. Germline loops: CDR1 SGHRS, CDR2 YFSETQ. Written as DNA, the CDR3 is TGCGCCAGCAGCTCCGGACCCACAGGGAATCAAGAGACCCAGTACTTC. Translating it yields CASSSGPTGNQETQYF.

This clonotype was seen ten or more times. The chain is built from TRBV7-3 and TRBJ2-7, with 9 positions matching TRBD2. There are 15 residues in the CDR3. V lost 5 bases to trimming and J lost 5 bases; unmatched junction nucleotides: 10. Germline CDR1 is SGHTA and CDR2 is FQGTGA. The CDR3 DNA reads TGTGCCAGCAGCCTCCTTGGCGGGGGGGCCGACGAGCAGTACTTC. Translated, it gives CASSLLGGGADEQYF.

The chain carries TRBV12-3 or TRBV12-4 and TRBJ1-1; 8 bases match TRBD1. J gave up 4 bases and V 4 bases, and 5 bases lay outside the gene matches. CDR3 size: 14 residues. The CDR3 nucleotides are TGTGCCAGCAGTTCCAGGGGGCGTAGCACTGAAGCTTTCTTT. It specifies CASSSRGRSTEAFF.

This clonotype occurred a few times. This chain joins TRBV12-3 or TRBV12-4 and TRBJ2-7; perhaps TRBD2 as D (6 bases). This CDR3 has 15 amino acids. Trimming stripped 5 bases from V and 3 bases from J, with 17 bases between. CDR3 protein: CASSTGGSAVYEQYF. As DNA, the CDR3 is TGTGCCAGCAGTACCGGGGGTAGCGCGGTCTACGAGCAGTACTTC.

This clonotype was recorded at least ten times. This chain uses TRBV27 with TRBJ2-3; perhaps TRBD2 as D (5 bases). Trimming pared 7 bases from V and 2 bases from J, leaving 10 bases between. Looked up from germline, CDR1 is MNHEY and CDR2 is SMNVEV (reference sequence). The CDR3 sequence is 13 residues long. CDR3 in amino acids: CASKEDPTDTQYF. The DNA of the CDR3 is TGTGCCAGCAAGGAGGACCCCACAGATACGCAGTATTTT.

This clonotype was seen repeatedly, ten times or more. V usage is TRBV4-3 and J usage is TRBJ2-7; D tentatively fits TRBD1 or TRBD2 (6 bases each). The CDR3 consists of 13 residues. Germline V lookup: CDR1 LGHNA, CDR2 YSLEER. V lost 2 bases to trimming and J lost 7 bases, with 12 bases between them. The CDR3 bases are TGCGCCAGCAGCCAAAAGATAGGGGGGGAGCAGTACTTC. This encodes CASSQKIGGEQYF.